The next 2 T cell receptor beta chains were all read from a single sample in a study of blood T cell repertoires in COVID-19. Clones were read by immunoSEQ multiplex PCR, and TCRdb kept only the in-frame ones, dropping some. The sample gives approximately 60,000 clones, around 79% of which show up once; approximately 3% is in the top ten. Sequences were obtained from peripheral blood. The receptors were sampled from a man aged 55 to 70 with acute or convalescent COVID-19.

The chain joins TRBV5-8 to TRBJ1-2, with D unresolved. V lost 0 bases to trimming and J lost 0 bases, with 6 bases between them. CDR3 size: 14 residues. Germline CDR1 and CDR2: SGHTS and YDEGEE. The CDR3 region is CASSLVNPNYGYTF. CDR3 DNA sequence: TGTGCCAGCAGCTTGGTAAATCCTAACTATGGCTACACCTTC. Full variable domain (outside the CDR3, taken from reference TRBV5-8 and TRBJ1-2): EAGVTQSPTHLIKTRGQQATLRCSPISGHTSVYWYQQALGLGLQFLLWYDEGEERNRGNFPPRFSGRQFPNYSSELNVNALELEDSALYLCASSLVNPNYGYTFGSGTRLTVV.

This chain links TRBV21-1 with TRBJ2-3; the D call of TRBD2 is as the table states it, not checked on the DNA. TRBV21-1 constitutes a pseudogene. The CDR3 is 17 residues long. The CDR3 here is CASSIRLAGGPPDTQYF. CDR3 coding DNA: TGTGCCAGCAGCATACGACTAGCGGGGGGGCCCCCAGATACGCAGTATTTT.